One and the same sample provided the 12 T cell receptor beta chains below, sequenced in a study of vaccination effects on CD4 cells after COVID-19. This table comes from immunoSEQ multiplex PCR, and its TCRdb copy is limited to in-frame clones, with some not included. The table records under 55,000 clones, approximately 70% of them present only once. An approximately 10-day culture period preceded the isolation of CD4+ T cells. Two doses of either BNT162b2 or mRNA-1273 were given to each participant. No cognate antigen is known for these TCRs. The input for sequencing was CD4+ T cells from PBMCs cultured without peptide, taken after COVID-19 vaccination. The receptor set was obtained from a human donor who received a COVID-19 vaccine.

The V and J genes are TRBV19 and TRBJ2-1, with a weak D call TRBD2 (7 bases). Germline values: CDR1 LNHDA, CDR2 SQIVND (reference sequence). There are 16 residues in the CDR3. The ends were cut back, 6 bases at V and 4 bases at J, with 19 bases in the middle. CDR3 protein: CASRNRRGQDYNEQFF. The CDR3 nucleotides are TGTGCCAGTAGAAATAGGCGGGGGCAAGATTACAATGAGCAGTTCTTC.

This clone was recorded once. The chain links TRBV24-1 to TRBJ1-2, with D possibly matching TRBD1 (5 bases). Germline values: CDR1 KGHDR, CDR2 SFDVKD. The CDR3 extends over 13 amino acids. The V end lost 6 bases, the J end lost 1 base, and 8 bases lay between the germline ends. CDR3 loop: CATSTGINYGYTF. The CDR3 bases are TGTGCCACCAGTACAGGAATTAACTATGGCTACACCTTC.

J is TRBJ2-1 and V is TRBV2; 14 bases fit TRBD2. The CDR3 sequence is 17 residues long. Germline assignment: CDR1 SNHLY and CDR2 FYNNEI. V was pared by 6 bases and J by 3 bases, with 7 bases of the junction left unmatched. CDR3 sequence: CASRGGLAGGIYNEQFF. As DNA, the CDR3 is TGTGCCAGCAGAGGAGGACTAGCGGGAGGTATCTACAATGAGCAGTTCTTC.

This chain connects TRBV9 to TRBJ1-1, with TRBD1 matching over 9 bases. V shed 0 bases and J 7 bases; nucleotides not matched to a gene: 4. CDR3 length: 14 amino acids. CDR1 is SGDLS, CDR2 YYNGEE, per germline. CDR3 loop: CASSVEGQGIEAFF. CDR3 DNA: TGTGCCAGCAGCGTAGAGGGACAGGGAATTGAAGCTTTCTTT.

CDR3 coding DNA: TGTGCCAGCAGCCGGGGACGAACGAACACTGAAGCTTTCTTT. The encoded protein is CASSRGRTNTEAFF. V is TRBV5-6 and J is TRBJ1-1; the D gene is possibly TRBD1 (5 bases). The V end was cut by 4 bases, the J end by 1 base, with 11 bases between. The CDR3 loop spans 14 amino acids. Germline values: CDR1 SGHDT, CDR2 YYEEEE.

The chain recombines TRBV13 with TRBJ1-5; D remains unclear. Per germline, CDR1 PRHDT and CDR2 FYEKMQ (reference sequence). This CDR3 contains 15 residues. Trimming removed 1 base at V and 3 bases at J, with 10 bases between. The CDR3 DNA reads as TGTGCCAGCAGCTTAGCCGGGATGCACAATCAGCCCCAGCATTTT. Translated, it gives CASSLAGMHNQPQHF.

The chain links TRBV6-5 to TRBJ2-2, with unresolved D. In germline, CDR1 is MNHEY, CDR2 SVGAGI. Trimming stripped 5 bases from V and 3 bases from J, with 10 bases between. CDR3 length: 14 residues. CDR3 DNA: TGTGCCAGCAGTCCCAGCTGGTACACCGGGGAGCTGTTTTTT. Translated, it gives CASSPSWYTGELFF.

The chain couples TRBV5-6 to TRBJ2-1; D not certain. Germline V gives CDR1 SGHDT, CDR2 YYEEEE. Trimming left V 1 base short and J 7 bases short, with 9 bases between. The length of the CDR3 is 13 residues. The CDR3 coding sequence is TGTGCCAGCAGCTTGTGGCTGGGGAATGAGCAGTTCTTC. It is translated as CASSLWLGNEQFF.

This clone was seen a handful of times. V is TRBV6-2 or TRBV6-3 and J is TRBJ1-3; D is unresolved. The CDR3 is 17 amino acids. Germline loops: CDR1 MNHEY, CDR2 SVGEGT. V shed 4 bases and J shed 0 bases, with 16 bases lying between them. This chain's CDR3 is CASSSQRARDSGNTIYF. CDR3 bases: TGTGCCAGCAGTTCCCAGAGGGCCCGAGACTCTGGAAACACCATATATTTT.

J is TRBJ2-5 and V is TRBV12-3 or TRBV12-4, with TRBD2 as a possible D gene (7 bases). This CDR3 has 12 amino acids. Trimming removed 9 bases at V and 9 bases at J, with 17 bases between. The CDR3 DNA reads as TGTGCCAGTAGGGGGGGGAAGAGGTCCCAGTACTTC. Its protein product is CASRGGKRSQYF.

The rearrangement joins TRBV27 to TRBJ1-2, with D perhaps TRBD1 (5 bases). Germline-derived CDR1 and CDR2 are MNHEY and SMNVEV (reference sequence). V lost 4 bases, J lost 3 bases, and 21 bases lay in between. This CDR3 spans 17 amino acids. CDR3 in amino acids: CASSYSGTSTRHYGYTF. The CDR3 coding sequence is TGTGCCAGCAGTTACTCCGGGACGTCCACGAGGCACTATGGCTACACCTTC.

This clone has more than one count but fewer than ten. As DNA, the CDR3 is TGCGCCAGCAGTGAGCCCCCTAGGGGGGACACTGAAGCTTTCTTT. Translation gives CASSEPPRGDTEAFF. V gene TRBV10-2 combines with J gene TRBJ1-1, with a possible D match to TRBD1 (6 bases). V gave up 2 bases and J gave up 3 bases, with 13 bases separating them. Germline V CDR1 and CDR2: WSHSY, SAAADI. This CDR3 has 15 residues.